The present T cell receptor beta chain was sequenced within a study of T cell repertoires in cytomegalovirus infection. Study-wide background: Carrying CMV and the relevant HLA type showed in public TCR beta signatures. General study results and limits: Dominating the ex vivo response were TCR beta clonotypes that were CMV-specific and HLA-C-restricted. Carriers of CMV and the relevant HLA type were discriminated by public TCR beta frequency.

Germline CDR1 is SGHTA and CDR2 is FQGNSA. The CDR3 consists of 18 residues. Trimming cost V 5 bases and J 2 bases, with 22 bases left between them. In this sample, this clonotype turned up many times. The antigen is not known. From the reads, TCRdb called clonotypes with MiXCR, one entry per CDR3 protein. The sample comprises around 750,000 distinct CDR3 sequences, 32% of which are singletons, and roughly 12% rests with the top ten. This material consisted of cultured CD8+ T cells from PBMCs, taken from culture after CMV antigen stimulation. The sequence was obtained from a human donor in good health (CMV status not recorded). Some clones in this sample may be carry-over from other donors' samples. V is TRBV7-2 and J is TRBJ2-1, with a possible D match to TRBD2 (6 bases). The CDR3 DNA reads as TGTGCCAGCAGCCCCTCGCGGGGCCGAATTTCTACCTACAATGAGCAGTTCTTC. Amino acids: CASSPSRGRISTYNEQFF.